These T cell receptor beta chains were read from a single sample in a study of T cell changes during pregnancy in multiple sclerosis. Data came from immunoSEQ multiplex PCR; TCRdb stores just in-frame clones and leaves some out. This sample has approximately 100,000 clones; roughly nine tenths occur once, and the top ten carry about 3.5%. The material was peripheral blood, obtained after pregnancy. All receptors come from a female donor with multiple sclerosis, enrolled in a pregnancy study. CDR3s include the opening cysteine and the closing phenylalanine or tryptophan. The D gene is left open where the match is weak. Clone size, where shown, is once, few, many, or a class for clones that have expanded.

V: TRBV14
J: TRBJ1-2
size: once
D: .
DNA: TGTGCCAGCAGCCAAGAGAGGGCTCCCTATGGCTACACCTTC
CDR3: CASSQERAPYGYTF

V: TRBV27
J: TRBJ2-1
size: .
D: TRBD2
DNA: TGTGCCAGCAGTTCATTGTCTAGCGGGACCTACAATGAGCAGTTCTTC
CDR3: CASSSLSSGTYNEQFF

V: TRBV9
J: TRBJ2-2
size: .
D: TRBD2
DNA: TGTGCCAGCAGCGCTAGCGGGGGGCCTGGCACCGGGGAGCTGTTTTTT
CDR3: CASSASGGPGTGELFF

V: TRBV9
J: TRBJ2-1
size: .
D: .
DNA: TGTGCCAGCAGCGTAGCTACAGGTGGTTCGAGGGAGCAGTTCTTC
CDR3: CASSVATGGSREQFF

V: TRBV29-1
J: TRBJ1-3
size: .
D: .
DNA: TGCAGCGCGAGGAGCTCTGGAAACACCATATATTTT
CDR3: CSARSSGNTIYF

V: TRBV5-1
J: TRBJ2-7
size: .
D: .
DNA: TGCGCCAGCAGCTTGGGGTCGGAGCCCTACGAGCAGTACTTC
CDR3: CASSLGSEPYEQYF

V: TRBV5-1
J: TRBJ1-2
size: .
D: TRBD1
DNA: TGCGCCAGCAGCTTAGATGGGACAGGTGGAGGCTACACCTTC
CDR3: CASSLDGTGGGYTF

V: TRBV9
J: TRBJ2-1
size: once
D: TRBD2
DNA: TGTGCCAGCACTCAAGGCGGGGGAGGGTATGAGCAGTTCTTC
CDR3: CASTQGGGGYEQFF

V: TRBV27
J: TRBJ1-3
size: .
D: .
DNA: TGTGCCAGCAGTCGGGAGGGGGTCTCTGGAAACACCATATATTTT
CDR3: CASSREGVSGNTIYF

V: TRBV27
J: TRBJ1-5
size: .
D: TRBD1
DNA: TGTGCCAGCACCTGGGCGTACAGGGGGAAAAATCAGCCCCAGCATTTT
CDR3: CASTWAYRGKNQPQHF

V: TRBV27
J: TRBJ1-1
size: .
D: .
DNA: TGTGCCAGCAGTTTTACCGGGAACACTGAAGCTTTCTTT
CDR3: CASSFTGNTEAFF

V: TRBV5-6
J: TRBJ2-7
size: .
D: .
DNA: TGTGCCAGCAGCTTCGGCTATGGGAGTGGGGGCAGCTACGAGCAGTACTTC
CDR3: CASSFGYGSGGSYEQYF

V: TRBV10-3
J: TRBJ2-7
size: .
D: .
DNA: TGTGCCATCAGCGTAGACATCTTCTACGAGCAGTACTTC
CDR3: CAISVDIFYEQYF

V: TRBV2
J: TRBJ1-2
size: .
D: .
DNA: TGTGCCAGCACGACCCCGACAGGCCCTTACTATGGCTACACCTTC
CDR3: CASTTPTGPYYGYTF

V: TRBV4-1
J: TRBJ1-4
size: .
D: .
DNA: TGCGCCAGCAGCCTCCTCTCCCAACTGTTTTTT
CDR3: CASSLLSQLFF

V: TRBV6-6
J: TRBJ2-7
size: .
D: .
DNA: TGTGCCAGCAGTTATTCAGGGGGGACCTACGAGCAGTACTTC
CDR3: CASSYSGGTYEQYF

V: TRBV9
J: TRBJ2-3
size: .
D: .
DNA: TGTGCCAGCAGCGGCCGGAGGGGAGAACGGGCAGATACGCAGTATTTT
CDR3: CASSGRRGERADTQYF

V: TRBV5-4
J: TRBJ2-7
size: .
D: TRBD2
DNA: TGTGCCAGCAGCCCCTGGACTAGCGGGGGAGCAAGCTACGAGCAGTACTTC
CDR3: CASSPWTSGGASYEQYF

V: TRBV27
J: TRBJ2-1
size: .
D: .
DNA: TGTGCCAGCAGTTTAGGGGGCAGGGGGGACGATGAGCAGTTCTTC
CDR3: CASSLGGRGDDEQFF

V: TRBV5-6
J: TRBJ2-1
size: .
D: .
DNA: TGTGCCAGCAGCCCGGAGGCAGGTGGATGGTTCTTC
CDR3: CASSPEAGGWFF

V: TRBV6-6
J: TRBJ1-6
size: .
D: TRBD1
DNA: TGTGCCAGCAGCTCTGGGACAGACGGGACACCCCTCCACTTT
CDR3: CASSSGTDGTPLHF

V: TRBV6-5
J: TRBJ2-7
size: .
D: TRBD1
DNA: TGTGCCAGCAGTTACTCGTATACAGGGGCCTCCTACGAGCAGTACTTC
CDR3: CASSYSYTGASYEQYF

V: TRBV18
J: TRBJ1-1
size: .
D: .
DNA: TGTGCCAGCTCACCACGGGGCTTGAACACTGAAGCTTTCTTT
CDR3: CASSPRGLNTEAFF

V: TRBV9
J: TRBJ1-5
size: .
D: .
DNA: TGTGCCAGCAGCCCACTGGGGGGTTGGGGCCAGCCCCAGCATTTT
CDR3: CASSPLGGWGQPQHF

V: TRBV10-3
J: TRBJ2-7
size: .
D: .
DNA: TGTGCCATCAGTGAAGTGGCTAGCGAGTTGCCCTACGAGCAGTACTTC
CDR3: CAISEVASELPYEQYF

V: TRBV7-3
J: TRBJ1-1
size: .
D: .
DNA: TGTGCCAGCAGGGAAACCGGTAAGGGGCGAACAGTTGAAGCTTTCTTT
CDR3: CASRETGKGRTVEAFF

V: TRBV27
J: TRBJ2-7
size: .
D: .
DNA: TGTGCCAGCAGTTTATCCGGGATTCCCTATTACGAGCAGTACTTC
CDR3: CASSLSGIPYYEQYF

V: TRBV2
J: TRBJ1-6
size: .
D: .
DNA: TGTGCCAGCAGTTCGCGACAGGTTAATTCACCCCTCCACTTT
CDR3: CASSSRQVNSPLHF

V: TRBV9
J: TRBJ1-2
size: .
D: .
DNA: TGTGCCAGCAGCCCGCGAGGGGACACTGGCTACACCTTC
CDR3: CASSPRGDTGYTF

V: TRBV5-6
J: TRBJ2-7
size: .
D: TRBD1
DNA: TGTGCCAGCAGCTGGACCGGGACAGGGGGATGGGAGCAGTACTTC
CDR3: CASSWTGTGGWEQYF

V: TRBV5-4
J: TRBJ2-7
size: .
D: TRBD1
DNA: TGTGCCAGCAGCCCCGGGACAGGGCCATACGAGCAGTACTTC
CDR3: CASSPGTGPYEQYF

V: TRBV2
J: TRBJ1-2
size: .
D: .
DNA: TGTGCCAGCAGTGAAGTAAGGTCCAGGGTATTATTTGGGGATGGCTACACCTTC
CDR3: CASSEVRSRVLFGDGYTF